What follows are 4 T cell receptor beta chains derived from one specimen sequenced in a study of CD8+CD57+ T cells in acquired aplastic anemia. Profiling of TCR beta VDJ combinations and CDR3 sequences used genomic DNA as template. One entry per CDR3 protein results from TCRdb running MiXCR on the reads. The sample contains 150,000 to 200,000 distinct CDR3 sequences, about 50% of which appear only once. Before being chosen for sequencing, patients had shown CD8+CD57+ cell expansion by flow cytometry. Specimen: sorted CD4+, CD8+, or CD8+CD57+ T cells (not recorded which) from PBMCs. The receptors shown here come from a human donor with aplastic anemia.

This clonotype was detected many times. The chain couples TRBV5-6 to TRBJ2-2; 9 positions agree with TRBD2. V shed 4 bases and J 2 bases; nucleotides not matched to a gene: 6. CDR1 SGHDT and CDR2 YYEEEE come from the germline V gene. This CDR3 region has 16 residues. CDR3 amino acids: CASSTMGLANTGELFF. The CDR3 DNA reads TGTGCCAGCAGCACTATGGGACTAGCTAACACCGGGGAGCTGTTTTTT. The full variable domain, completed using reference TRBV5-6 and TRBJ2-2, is DAGVTQSPTHLIKTRGQQVTLRCSPKSGHDTVSWYQQALGQGPQFIFQYYEEEERQRGNFPDRFSGHQFPNYSSELNVNALLLGDSALYLCASSTMGLANTGELFFGEGSRLTVL.

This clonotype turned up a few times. CDR3: CASSMVAGLSYEQYF. The CDR3 nucleotides are TGTGCCAGTAGTATGGTAGCGGGTTTATCCTACGAGCAGTACTTC. The V call is TRBV19, the J call TRBJ2-7; 7 bases are shared with TRBD2. Germline CDR1 reads LNHDA; CDR2 reads SQIVND (reference sequence). V was clipped by 3 bases and J by 1 base; unmatched bases: 6. The CDR3 totals 15 residues.

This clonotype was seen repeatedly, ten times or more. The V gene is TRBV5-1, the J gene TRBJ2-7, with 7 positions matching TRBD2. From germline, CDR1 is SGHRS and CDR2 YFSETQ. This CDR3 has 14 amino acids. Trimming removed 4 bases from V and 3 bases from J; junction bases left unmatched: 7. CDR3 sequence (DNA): TGCGCCAGCAGCCCCTCGGGGAGGGACTACGAGCAGTACTTC. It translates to CASSPSGRDYEQYF. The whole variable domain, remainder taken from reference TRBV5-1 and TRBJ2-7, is KAGVTQTPRYLIKTRGQQVTLSCSPISGHRSVSWYQQTPGQGLQFLFEYFSETQRNKGNFPGRFSGRQFSNSRSEMNVSTLELGDSALYLCASSPSGRDYEQYFGPGTRLTVT.

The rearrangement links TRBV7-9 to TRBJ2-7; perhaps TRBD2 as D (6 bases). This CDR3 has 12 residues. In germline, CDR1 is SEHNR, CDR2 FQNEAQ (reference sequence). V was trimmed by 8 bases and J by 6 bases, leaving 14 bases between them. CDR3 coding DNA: TGTGCCAGCGTCCCCCGCGGGGCCGAGCAGTACTTC. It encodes CASVPRGAEQYF.